This T cell receptor (beta chain) derives from a study of blood T cell repertoires in COVID-19. About the study: The study drew acute and convalescent COVID-19 samples from the United States, Italy and Spain. T cells, B-cell-depleted T cells, or PBMCs supplied cDNA or gDNA.

Produced via immunoSEQ multiplex PCR; TCRdb's table is partial and in-frame only. The table has some 390,000 clones, just under 90% seen once; the top ten hold 1.7%. Participants came from 24 US areas, aged roughly 18 to 89 years. Assignments of participants to cohorts depended upon their own reported clinical history. V lost 9 bases to trimming and J lost 4 bases, with 14 bases between them. The CDR3 contains 13 residues. Germline V gives CDR1 KGHDR, CDR2 SFDVKD. The specimen sequenced was PBMCs or T cells enriched from blood (not recorded which). J is TRBJ1-1 and V is TRBV24-1; the D is unclear. The TCR comes from a woman in her twenties or thirties who had recovered from COVID-19. CDR3 residues: CATASGERTEAFF. CDR3 DNA: TGTGCCACCGCAAGTGGTGAGCGCACTGAAGCTTTCTTT.